This TCR beta chain emerged from a study of T cells expressing NK-cell markers. Beta-chain TCR cDNA was generated via 5'RACE template switching with UMIs. Following a re-call of the 5' RACE reads, TCRdb has one entry per CDR3 protein and lacks DNA. This sample's table reports about 380,000 distinct CDR3 sequences. CDR3 length: 14 amino acids. Germline CDR1 and CDR2: SGHAT and FQNNGV. The sequence was collected from a man aged 18-70 years in good health. Sequenced: blood T cells: a sorted CD56 or NKG2C T cell subset, CD4+ or CD8+ T cells, or bulk PBMC T cells (not recorded which). This chain links TRBV11-2 with TRBJ1-6; TCRdb's D gene call, TRBD1, goes unchecked for lack of DNA. CDR3 loop: CASSLSDSNSPLHF. Full variable domain (rest looked up from reference TRBV11-2 and TRBJ1-6): EAGVAQSPRYKIIEKRQSVAFWCNPISGHATLYWYQQILGQGPKLLIQFQNNGVVDDSQLPKDRFSAERLKGVDSTLKIQPAKLEDSAVYLCASSLSDSNSPLHFGNGTRLTVT.